Sequencing of this T cell receptor beta chain was carried out in a study of CD8 T cells in ankylosing spondylitis. This clonotype has at least ten counts. TCRdb fed the 5' RACE reads into MiXCR, producing one record per CDR3 protein. Altogether around 210,000 distinct CDR3 sequences are present, under 8.5% being singletons, with the ten largest covering around 5.1%. CDR1 MNHEY and CDR2 SVGEGT come from the germline V gene. CDR3 length equals 16 residues. V lost 6 bases and J lost 2, with 18 bases in between. The sequence came from a female donor with ankylosing spondylitis or in good health (not recorded which). The chain recombines TRBV6-2 or TRBV6-3 with TRBJ2-3; D possibly corresponds to TRBD2 (6 bases). Sequencing input: blood, either unsorted or a sorted T cell fraction (not recorded which). The CDR3 bases are TGTGCCAGCAGCCCGGTGAAGCGGGCCTTCACAGATACGCAGTATTTT. Translated, it gives CASSPVKRAFTDTQYF.